One and the same sample provided the 18 T cell receptor beta chains below, sequenced in a study of CD8 T cells in Susac syndrome. RNA amounts of roughly 0.45 to 1 ug underwent reverse transcription with random hexamers. TCRdb called the immunoSEQ multiplex PCR reads again in MiXCR, with one record for every CDR3 protein. The table lists about 180,000 distinct CDR3 sequences, roughly 95% of them singletons, with approximately 0.1% in the top ten. The sequenced material came from CD4+ T cells from PBMCs. The receptors derive from a human donor with multiple sclerosis.

This clonotype was seen a single time. At one boundary the junction diverges from the germline segment, which might be a read error. The rearrangement links TRBV3-1 to TRBJ1-1; D not resolved. The CDR3 is 13 amino acids. CDR1 is LGHDT and CDR2 is YNNKEL in the germline V gene (reference sequence). The CDR3 is CASTQSWGTEAFF. The CDR3 DNA follows: TGTGCCAGCACCCAAAGCTGGGGCACTGAAGCTTTCTTT.

The chain has TRBV28 and TRBJ2-7; 9 positions agree with TRBD1. V trimming: 6 bases; J trimming: 3 bases; junction bases outside the gene matches: 9. CDR3 length: 15 amino acids. Germline values: CDR1 MDHEN, CDR2 SYDVKM. The CDR3 here is CASRTGTGSVYEQYF. The CDR3 DNA reads TGTGCCAGCAGAACCGGGACAGGGTCCGTCTACGAGCAGTACTTC.

V and J are TRBV5-1 and TRBJ1-6; D is uncertain. Germline V lookup: CDR1 SGHRS, CDR2 YFSETQ. Trimming removed 3 bases from V and 6 bases from J, with 7 bases in between. CDR3 size: 13 residues. CDR3 protein: CASSWTSNSPLHF. The DNA of the CDR3 is TGCGCCAGCAGCTGGACTTCTAATTCACCCCTCCACTTT.

The genes are TRBV5-4 and TRBJ2-5, with 7 bases aligning to TRBD1. The length of the CDR3 is 15 residues. The V segment lost 3 bases and the J segment 1 base; nucleotides outside the gene matches: 6. Germline CDR1 and CDR2: SGHNT and YYREEE (reference sequence). The CDR3 DNA reads TGTGCCAGCAGCTCCCGACAGGGTTCCCAAGAGACCCAGTACTTC. Protein product: CASSSRQGSQETQYF. Full variable domain (missing parts from reference TRBV5-4 and TRBJ2-5): ETGVTQSPTHLIKTRGQQVTLRCSSQSGHNTVSWYQQALGQGPQFIFQYYREEENGRGNFPPRFSGLQFPNYSSELNVNALELDDSALYLCASSSRQGSQETQYFGPGTRLLVL.

The rearrangement links TRBV9 to TRBJ2-7, with a weak D call TRBD1 (5 bases). Germline CDR1 and CDR2: SGDLS and YYNGEE. Trimming removed 0 bases at V and 5 bases at J, with 9 bases between. The CDR3 has 13 amino acids. This chain's CDR3 is CASSVGPRDEQYF. In DNA form, the CDR3 reads TGTGCCAGCAGCGTAGGTCCCAGGGACGAGCAGTACTTC.

This CDR3 is CASSLGFPSNQPQHF. CDR3 DNA sequence: TGTGCCAGCAGCTTGGGCTTTCCTAGCAATCAGCCCCAGCATTTT. This rearrangement joins TRBV7-8 to TRBJ1-5; D is unresolved. The length of the CDR3 is 15 residues. Deletions cut 3 bases from V and 0 bases from J, with 9 bases between. The V gene's germline CDR1 is SGHVS and CDR2 FQNEAQ.

The CDR3 spells CASSRLWGAGTNEQFF. CDR3 nucleotides: TGTGCCAGCAGCAGACTATGGGGGGCCGGTACGAATGAGCAGTTCTTC. The gene calls are TRBV3-1 and TRBJ2-1; D is perhaps TRBD1 or TRBD2 (6 bases each). CDR1 LGHDT and CDR2 YNNKEL come from the germline V gene (reference sequence). The CDR3 runs to 16 residues. V lost 5 bases and J lost 7, with 21 bases in between.

The chain carries TRBV7-9 and TRBJ1-6; 8 bases map to TRBD1. Trimming removed 5 bases from V and 8 bases from J; junction bases left unmatched: 17. Germline loops: CDR1 SEHNR, CDR2 FQNEAQ (reference sequence). The CDR3 covers 18 residues. The CDR3 protein is CASSRGGQVPPRDSPLHF. In DNA, the CDR3 is TGTGCCAGCAGCCGAGGGGGACAGGTCCCTCCGCGGGATTCACCCCTCCACTTT.

The chain employs TRBV5-4 and TRBJ1-2; the D gene is possibly TRBD1 (5 bases). The V end lost 10 bases, the J end lost 2 bases, and 15 bases lay between the germline ends. Germline CDR1 and CDR2: SGHNT and YYREEE (reference sequence). The CDR3 extends over 13 amino acids. The CDR3 DNA reads as TGTGCCCAGAAGCGGGAGGGGAACTATGGCTACACCTTC. Translating gives CAQKREGNYGYTF.

CDR3 nucleotide sequence: TGTGCCAGCAGCCCGACTAGCGGGCAAGAGACCCAGTACTTC. Translated: CASSPTSGQETQYF. The chain carries TRBV7-9 and TRBJ2-5, with 10 positions matching TRBD2. Germline lookup yields CDR1 SEHNR and CDR2 FQNEAQ (reference sequence). V gave up 5 bases and J gave up 2 bases; unmatched junction bases: 2. This CDR3 spans 14 amino acids.

The chain links TRBV5-1 to TRBJ1-1; D gene unclear. The CDR3 contains 14 residues. The germline V gene encodes CDR1 SGHRS and CDR2 YFSETQ. Between the trimmed V and J ends, which lost 4 bases and 1 base, there was a span of 11 bases. The CDR3 is CASSPSQRNTEAFF. DNA of the CDR3: TGCGCCAGCAGCCCGAGTCAGAGGAACACTGAAGCTTTCTTT. Together with reference TRBV5-1 and TRBJ1-1, the CDR3 gives the full variable domain: KAGVTQTPRYLIKTRGQQVTLSCSPISGHRSVSWYQQTPGQGLQFLFEYFSETQRNKGNFPGRFSGRQFSNSRSEMNVSTLELGDSALYLCASSPSQRNTEAFFGQGTRLTVV.

The rearrangement links TRBV12-3 or TRBV12-4 to TRBJ1-6, with unresolved D. V lost 1 base, J lost 8 bases, and 9 bases lay in between. The CDR3 runs to 14 residues. The CDR3 bases are TGTGCCAGCAGTTTAGGGGGTGTGTATTCACCCCTCCACTTT. Translated, it gives CASSLGGVYSPLHF.

CDR3 nucleotides: TGTGCCAGCAGCGTAGAGGGGACAGGGGGCAACACAGATACGCAGTATTTT. Its protein product is CASSVEGTGGNTDTQYF. The V gene is TRBV9, the J gene TRBJ2-3; 12 positions match TRBD1. Looked up from germline, CDR1 is SGDLS and CDR2 is YYNGEE. The CDR3 runs to 17 residues. V shed 0 bases and J 2 bases; nucleotides not matched to a gene: 4.

The chain carries TRBV3-1 and TRBJ2-5; D is perhaps TRBD2 (5 bases). The CDR3 runs 16 residues. V lost 1 base and J 0 bases, leaving 12 bases between the germline ends. Germline V CDR1 and CDR2: LGHDT, YNNKEL (reference sequence). CDR3 loop: CASSQAGLGYQETQYF. Here the CDR3 DNA reads TGTGCCAGCAGCCAAGCCGGACTTGGGTACCAAGAGACCCAGTACTTC.

This clonotype occurred once. The chain uses TRBV15 and TRBJ1-4; D not certain. This CDR3 has 13 residues. V lost 1 base and J lost 8, with 8 bases in between. Per the germline V gene, CDR1 is LNHNV and CDR2 is YYDKDF (reference sequence). CDR3 bases: TGTGCCACCAGCAGAGGCCAGGTAGAAAAACTGTTTTTT. Residues: CATSRGQVEKLFF.

The chain is built from TRBV20-1 and TRBJ1-2; tentative D call: TRBD1 (5 bases). Germline V gene data show CDR1 as DFQATT and CDR2 as SNEGSKA (reference sequence). This CDR3 region has 15 residues. Trimming stripped 3 bases from V and 6 bases from J, with 20 bases between. The CDR3 coding sequence is TGCAGTGCTAGCCCCAGGGTAGTGAATACTCATGGCTACACCTTC. Translating gives CSASPRVVNTHGYTF.

V and J are TRBV20-1 and TRBJ2-1; no definite D call. CDR1 DFQATT and CDR2 SNEGSKA come from the germline V gene (reference sequence). The CDR3 loop spans 16 amino acids. Trimming removed 1 base from V and 0 bases from J, with 13 bases in between. The CDR3 loop is CSARGLGWGSYNEQFF. The DNA for the CDR3 is TGCAGTGCTAGAGGGCTGGGGTGGGGCTCCTACAATGAGCAGTTCTTC.

The chain uses TRBV6-4 and TRBJ1-6; D remains ambiguous. Germline-derived CDR1 and CDR2 are MRHNA and SNTAGT. Trimming removed 3 bases at V and 0 bases at J, with 6 bases between. CDR3 length: 15 amino acids. Written as DNA, the CDR3 is TGTGCCAGCAGTGAGGCTTACTCCTATAATTCACCCCTCCACTTT. It translates to CASSEAYSYNSPLHF.